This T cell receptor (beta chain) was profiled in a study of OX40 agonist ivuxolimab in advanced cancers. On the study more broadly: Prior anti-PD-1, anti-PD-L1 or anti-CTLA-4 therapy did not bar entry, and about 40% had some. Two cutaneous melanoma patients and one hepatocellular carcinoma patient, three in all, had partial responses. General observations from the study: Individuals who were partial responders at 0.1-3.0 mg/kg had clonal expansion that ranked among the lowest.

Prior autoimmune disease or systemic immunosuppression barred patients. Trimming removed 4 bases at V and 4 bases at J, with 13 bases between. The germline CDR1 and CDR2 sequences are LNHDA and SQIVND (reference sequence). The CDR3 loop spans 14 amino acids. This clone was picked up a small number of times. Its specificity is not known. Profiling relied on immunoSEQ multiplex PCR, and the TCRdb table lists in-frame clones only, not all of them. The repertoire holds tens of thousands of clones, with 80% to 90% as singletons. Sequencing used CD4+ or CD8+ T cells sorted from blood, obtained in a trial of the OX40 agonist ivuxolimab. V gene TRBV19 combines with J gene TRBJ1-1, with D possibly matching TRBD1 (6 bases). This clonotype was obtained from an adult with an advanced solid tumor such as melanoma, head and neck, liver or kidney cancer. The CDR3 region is CASSTGGGPTEAFF. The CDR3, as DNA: TGTGCCAGTAGTACCGGGGGGGGCCCCACTGAAGCTTTCTTT.